The clone carrying this T cell receptor (beta chain) came up a few times. The data originate from a study of blood T cells in healthy people across ages. Germline values: CDR1 DFQATT, CDR2 SNEGSKA (reference sequence). This CDR3 has 12 amino acids. Between the trimmed V and J ends, which lost 5 bases and 4 bases, there was a span of 12 bases. Healthy Russian Caucasian donors spanned ages about 6 to 100 years. It was approximately 10 milliliters of peripheral blood that were drawn from each donor. Using a J-beta primer mix together with a sample-barcoded 5' primer, a second PCR was run for roughly 7 to 12 cycles. Each cDNA molecule, via a template-switch adaptor with 12 random nucleotides, was tagged. From each sample, at least 2.5 million paired-end reads containing CDR3 were obtained. TCRdb itself ran the 5' RACE reads through MiXCR, one entry per CDR3 protein. The sample records about 680,000 distinct CDR3 sequences, roughly 49% being singletons.

The gene calls are TRBV20-1 and TRBJ2-7; D is unclear. Sequencing was carried out using blood. This clonotype originated in a woman aged 55 to 70 in good health. CDR3 nucleotides: TGCAGTGCTTTAAAGGTCCAGTACGAGCAGTACTTC. Its translation: CSALKVQYEQYF.